A single T cell receptor beta chain is shown here with its context. The CDR3 has 16 residues. From germline, CDR1 is SGHNT and CDR2 YYREEE (reference sequence). V lost 1 base to trimming and J lost 5 bases, with 18 bases between them. TCRdb's table, derived via immunoSEQ multiplex PCR, lists solely in-frame clones and lacks some. The sample lists some 290,000 clones; 83% were seen once. This specimen comes from a study of blood T cell repertoires in COVID-19. Study details: Acute-phase and convalescent COVID-19 samples originated in the United States, Italy and Spain. T cells, B-cell-depleted T cells, or PBMCs provided the cDNA or gDNA that served as material.

Sample: peripheral blood. The TCR sequence derives from a man between 60 and 75 years old who had recovered from COVID-19. The J gene is TRBJ1-1, the V gene TRBV5-4; D gene unclear. The CDR3 DNA sequence: TGTGCCAGCAGCTTGCGCGATCTACGTGGCAGGACTGAAGCTTTCTTT. Its protein product is CASSLRDLRGRTEAFF. Together with reference TRBV5-4 and TRBJ1-1, the CDR3 gives the full variable domain: ETGVTQSPTHLIKTRGQQVTLRCSSQSGHNTVSWYQQALGQGPQFIFQYYREEENGRGNFPPRFSGLQFPNYSSELNVNALELDDSALYLCASSLRDLRGRTEAFFGQGTRLTVV.